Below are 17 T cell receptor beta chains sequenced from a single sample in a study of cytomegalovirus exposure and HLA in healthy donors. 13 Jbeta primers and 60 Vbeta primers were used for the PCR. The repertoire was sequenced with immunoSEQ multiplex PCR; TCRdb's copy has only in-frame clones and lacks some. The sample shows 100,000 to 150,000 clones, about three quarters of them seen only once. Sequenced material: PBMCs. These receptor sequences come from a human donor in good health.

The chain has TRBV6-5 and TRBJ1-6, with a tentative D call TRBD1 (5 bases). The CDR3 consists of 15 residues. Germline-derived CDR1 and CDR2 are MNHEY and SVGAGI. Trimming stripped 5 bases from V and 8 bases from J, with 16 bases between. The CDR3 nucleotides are TGTGCCAGCAGTCCTACCGGGACTAAGGATTCACCCCTCCACTTT. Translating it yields CASSPTGTKDSPLHF.

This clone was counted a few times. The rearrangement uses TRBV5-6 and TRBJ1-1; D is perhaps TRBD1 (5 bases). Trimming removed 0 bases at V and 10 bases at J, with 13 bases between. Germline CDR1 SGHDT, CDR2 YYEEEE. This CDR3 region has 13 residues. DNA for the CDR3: TGTGCCAGCAGCTTGGCAACAGGTCGAAGAGCTTTCTTT. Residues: CASSLATGRRAFF. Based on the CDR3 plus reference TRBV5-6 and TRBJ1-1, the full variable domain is DAGVTQSPTHLIKTRGQQVTLRCSPKSGHDTVSWYQQALGQGPQFIFQYYEEEERQRGNFPDRFSGHQFPNYSSELNVNALLLGDSALYLCASSLATGRRAFFGQGTRLTVV.

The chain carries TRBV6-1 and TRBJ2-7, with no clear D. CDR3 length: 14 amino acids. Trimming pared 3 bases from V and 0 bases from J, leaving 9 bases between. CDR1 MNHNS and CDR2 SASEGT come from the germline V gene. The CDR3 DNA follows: TGTGCCAGCAGTGACCTGTACAGCTCCTACGAGCAGTACTTC. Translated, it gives CASSDLYSSYEQYF.

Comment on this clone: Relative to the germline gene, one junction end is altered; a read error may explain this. This CDR3 reads CSSSSRPDIAFF. The CDR3 nucleotides read TGTTCCAGCAGTTCCCGCCCTGACATTGCTTTCTTT. This sequence joins TRBV7-9 and TRBJ1-1; no definite D call. The germline V gene encodes CDR1 SEHNR and CDR2 FQNEAQ (reference sequence). This CDR3 has 12 amino acids.

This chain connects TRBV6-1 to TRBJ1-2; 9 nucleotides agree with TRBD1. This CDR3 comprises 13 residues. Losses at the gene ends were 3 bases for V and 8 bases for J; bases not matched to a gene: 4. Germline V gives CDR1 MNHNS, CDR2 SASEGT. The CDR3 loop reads CASSDTGGVGYTF. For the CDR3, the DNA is TGTGCCAGCAGTGACACAGGGGGCGTAGGCTACACCTTC.

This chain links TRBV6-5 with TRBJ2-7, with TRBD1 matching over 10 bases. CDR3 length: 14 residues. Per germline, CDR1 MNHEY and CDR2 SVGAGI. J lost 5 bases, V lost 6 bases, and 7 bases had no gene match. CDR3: CASRRWDRGHEQYF. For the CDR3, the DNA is TGTGCCAGCAGAAGATGGGACAGGGGCCACGAGCAGTACTTC.

CDR3 loop: CASSVEVAGGFEQFF. The CDR3 DNA reads TGTGCCAGCAGCGTAGAGGTAGCGGGGGGGTTTGAGCAGTTCTTC. J is TRBJ2-1 and V is TRBV9, with 11 bases that match TRBD2. Trimming took 0 bases from V and 9 from J; bases not matched to a gene: 5. The CDR3 runs 15 residues. The germline gives CDR1 SGDLS, CDR2 YYNGEE.

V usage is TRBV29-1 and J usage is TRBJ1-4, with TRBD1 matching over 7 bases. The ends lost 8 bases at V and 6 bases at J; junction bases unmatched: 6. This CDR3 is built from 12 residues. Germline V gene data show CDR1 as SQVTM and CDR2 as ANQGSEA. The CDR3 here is CSIQGVYEKLFF. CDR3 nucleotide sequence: TGCAGCATTCAGGGGGTTTATGAAAAACTGTTTTTT. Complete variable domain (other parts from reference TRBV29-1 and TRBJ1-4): SAVISQKPSRDICQRGTSLTIQCQVDSQVTMMFWYRQQPGQSLTLIATANQGSEATYESGFVIDKFPISRPNLTFSTLTVSNMSPEDSSIYLCSIQGVYEKLFFGSGTQLSVL.

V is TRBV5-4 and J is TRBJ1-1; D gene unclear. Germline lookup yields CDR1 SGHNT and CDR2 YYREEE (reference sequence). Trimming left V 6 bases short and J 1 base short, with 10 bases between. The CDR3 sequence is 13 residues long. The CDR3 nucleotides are TGTGCCAGCACCTTACCGGGGAACACTGAAGCTTTCTTT. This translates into CASTLPGNTEAFF.

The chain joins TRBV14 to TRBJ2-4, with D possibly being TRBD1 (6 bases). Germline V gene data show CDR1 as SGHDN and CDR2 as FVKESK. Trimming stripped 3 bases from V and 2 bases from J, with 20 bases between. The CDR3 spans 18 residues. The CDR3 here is CASSQTRTAHTTKNIQYF. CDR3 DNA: TGTGCCAGCAGCCAGACCCGGACAGCCCACACGACCAAAAACATTCAGTACTTC.

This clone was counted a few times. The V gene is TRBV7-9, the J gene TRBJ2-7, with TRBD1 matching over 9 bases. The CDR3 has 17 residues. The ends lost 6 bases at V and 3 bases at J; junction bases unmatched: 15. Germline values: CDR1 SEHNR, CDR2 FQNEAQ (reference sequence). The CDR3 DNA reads TGTGCCAGCAGACCCCCCTACCGGGACAGGGTGAACTACGAGCAGTACTTC. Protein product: CASRPPYRDRVNYEQYF. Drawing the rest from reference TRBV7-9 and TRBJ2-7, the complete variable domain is DTGVSQNPRHKITKRGQNVTFRCDPISEHNRLYWYRQTLGQGPEFLTYFQNEAQLEKSRLLSDRFSAERPKGSFSTLEIQRTEQGDSAMYLCASRPPYRDRVNYEQYFGPGTRLTVT.

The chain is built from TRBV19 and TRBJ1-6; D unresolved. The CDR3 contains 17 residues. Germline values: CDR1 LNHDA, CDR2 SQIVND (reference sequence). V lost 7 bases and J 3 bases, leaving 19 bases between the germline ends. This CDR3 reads CASTVHPDIVYNSPLHF. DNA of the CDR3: TGTGCCAGTACCGTACATCCCGACATTGTCTATAATTCACCCCTCCACTTT.

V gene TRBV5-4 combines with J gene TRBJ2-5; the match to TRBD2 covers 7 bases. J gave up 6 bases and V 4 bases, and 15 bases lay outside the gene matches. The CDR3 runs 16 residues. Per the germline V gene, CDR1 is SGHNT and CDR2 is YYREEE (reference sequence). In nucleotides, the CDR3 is TGTGCCAGCAGCATGGCAACCGGGGAGGGATTGAAGACCCAGTACTTC. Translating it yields CASSMATGEGLKTQYF.

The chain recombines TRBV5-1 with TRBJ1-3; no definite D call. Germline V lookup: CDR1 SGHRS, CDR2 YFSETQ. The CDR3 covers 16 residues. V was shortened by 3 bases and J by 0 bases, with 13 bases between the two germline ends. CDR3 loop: CASSWSYLSSGNTIYF. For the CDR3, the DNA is TGCGCCAGCAGCTGGAGCTACCTAAGCTCTGGAAACACCATATATTTT. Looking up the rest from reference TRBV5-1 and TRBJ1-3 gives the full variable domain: KAGVTQTPRYLIKTRGQQVTLSCSPISGHRSVSWYQQTPGQGLQFLFEYFSETQRNKGNFPGRFSGRQFSNSRSEMNVSTLELGDSALYLCASSWSYLSSGNTIYFGEGSWLTVV.

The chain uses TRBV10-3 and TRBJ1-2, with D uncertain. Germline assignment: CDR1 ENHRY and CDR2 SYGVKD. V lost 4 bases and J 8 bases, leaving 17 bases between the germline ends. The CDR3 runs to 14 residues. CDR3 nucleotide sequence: TGTGCCATCAGTGTTCCAGAAAAACGTCCCGGCTACACCTTC. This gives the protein CAISVPEKRPGYTF.

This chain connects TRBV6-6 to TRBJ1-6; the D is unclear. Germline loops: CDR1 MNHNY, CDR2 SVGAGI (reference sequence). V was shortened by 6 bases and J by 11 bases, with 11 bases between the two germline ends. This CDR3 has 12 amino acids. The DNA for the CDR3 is TGTGCCAGCAGATCAACCGGGGCACCCCTCCACTTT. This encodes CASRSTGAPLHF.

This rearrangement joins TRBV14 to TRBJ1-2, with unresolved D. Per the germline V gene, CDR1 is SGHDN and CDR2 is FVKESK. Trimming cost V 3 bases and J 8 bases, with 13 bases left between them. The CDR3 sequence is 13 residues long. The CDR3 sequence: CASSQASGWGYTF. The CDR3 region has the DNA TGTGCCAGCAGCCAGGCGTCGGGGTGGGGCTACACCTTC. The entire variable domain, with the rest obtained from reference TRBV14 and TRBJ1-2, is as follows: EAGVTQFPSHSVIEKGQTVTLRCDPISGHDNLYWYRRVMGKEIKFLLHFVKESKQDESGMPNNRFLAERTGGTYSTLKVQPAELEDSGVYFCASSQASGWGYTFGSGTRLTVV.